This T cell receptor (beta chain) was profiled in a study of blood T cells in healthy people across ages. Study-wide findings and caveats: Among T cells, TCR beta diversity per million cells dropped roughly linearly as age rose. Donor CMV infection status was unknown, possibly confounding age-related changes in expanded clonotypes. In long-lived donors, naive CD4+ cell counts and diversity exceeded those of aged donors.

For this clonotype: Its cognate antigen is unknown.

A second 7 to 11 cycle PCR used barcoded and J-beta primers. One entry per CDR3 protein, called by TCRdb with MiXCR from the 5' RACE reads. The profile shows 980,000 or so distinct CDR3 sequences, roughly 48% of them singletons. CDR3 length: 15 amino acids. The germline V gene encodes CDR1 PRHDT and CDR2 FYEKMQ (reference sequence). The V and J ends lost 5 bases and 5 bases respectively, with 19 bases between them. The receptor was derived from a man under 40 in good health. The chain couples TRBV13 to TRBJ2-7; tentatively, D is TRBD2 (7 bases). Sequenced input: blood. CDR3 region: CASSDQAREGDEQYF. The CDR3 bases are TGTGCCAGCAGCGACCAAGCGAGGGAGGGGGACGAGCAGTACTTC.